This is a list of T cell receptor beta chains from one sample in a study of blood T cell repertoires in COVID-19. Sequencing was performed with immunoSEQ multiplex PCR; in TCRdb, only in-frame clones are kept and a portion is missing. There are 50,000 to 65,000 clones in the sample; roughly 74% occur only once, and 28% lies in the top ten. Sequencing used peripheral blood. The receptors shown here come from a woman at least 80 years old with acute or convalescent COVID-19. The CDR3 runs from the conserved cysteine through the conserved F or W. The order of the fields is V gene, J gene, D gene, clone size, CDR3 protein, CDR3 DNA. The D gene is left open where the match is weak. Expanded clones get a size class; other rows say once, few or many, or leave the size out.

>TRBV5-4|TRBJ2-3|.|.
CASSLQGGDTQYF
TGTGCCAGCAGCTTGCAGGGCGGAGATACGCAGTATTTT
>TRBV19|TRBJ2-7|.|.
CASSIGQDITYEQYF
TGTGCCAGTAGTATAGGCCAGGACATAACCTACGAGCAGTACTTC
>TRBV4-3|TRBJ1-1|TRBD1|.
CASSPLLGQQNTEAFF
TGCGCCAGCAGCCCCCTCCTGGGACAGCAGAACACTGAAGCTTTCTTT
>TRBV28|TRBJ1-5|TRBD1|.
CASSGWTGKGQPQHF
TGTGCCAGCAGTGGGTGGACAGGGAAAGGGCAGCCCCAGCATTTT
>TRBV7-8|TRBJ1-2|TRBD1|many
CASTKRTGTGTDYGYTF
TGTGCCAGCACCAAAAGAACGGGGACAGGTACCGACTATGGCTACACCTTC
>TRBV27|TRBJ1-4|TRBD1|few
CASSLAGGEKLFF
TGTGCCAGCAGTTTAGCAGGGGGAGAAAAACTGTTTTTT
>TRBV7-2|TRBJ2-5|.|.
CASSFGLLETQYF
TGTGCCAGCAGTTTTGGACTGTTAGAGACCCAGTACTTC
>TRBV18|TRBJ1-4|.|.
CASSPRQGSTNEKLFF
TGTGCCAGCTCACCTAGGCAGGGGTCAACTAATGAAAAACTGTTTTTT
>TRBV28|TRBJ1-5|.|many
CASSLWSLRARQPQHF
TGTGCCAGCAGTTTATGGTCGTTGAGGGCACGACAGCCCCAGCATTTT
>TRBV11-3|TRBJ1-3|.|.
CASSFSGFSGNTIYF
TGTGCCAGCAGCTTTTCGGGATTCTCTGGAAACACCATATATTTT
>TRBV18|TRBJ2-2|.|.
CASSPPWAAFATGELFF
TGTGCCAGCTCACCTCCCTGGGCTGCGTTTGCCACCGGGGAGCTGTTTTTT
>TRBV15|TRBJ1-4|.|.
CATSRAFTTRRGEKLFF
TGTGCCACCAGCAGAGCTTTCACGACCCGAAGAGGGGAAAAACTGTTTTTT
>TRBV19|TRBJ2-3|.|.
CASTSGVLWRRSYTDTQYF
TGTGCCAGTACCTCGGGGGTATTGTGGCGGAGGTCTTACACAGATACGCAGTATTTT
>TRBV27|TRBJ2-7|TRBD2|few
CASALTLSGSFRYEQYF
TGTGCCAGCGCCCTAACCCTTAGCGGGAGTTTTCGCTACGAGCAGTACTTC
>TRBV6-5|TRBJ2-1|TRBD2|.
CASSYGTSGGPGEQFF
TGTGCCAGCAGTTACGGGACTAGCGGGGGCCCAGGTGAGCAGTTCTTC
>TRBV4-3|TRBJ2-1|.|.
CASRDTNNEQFF
TGCGCCAGCCGGGACACCAACAATGAGCAGTTCTTC
>TRBV3-1/TRBV3-2|TRBJ1-6|TRBD1|.
CASSQADRESPLHF
TGTGCCAGCAGCCAGGCAGACAGGGAGTCACCCCTCCACTTT
>TRBV10-3|TRBJ2-5|.|once
CAISESLPQETQYF
TGTGCCATCAGTGAGTCCCTGCCACAGGAGACCCAGTACTTC
>TRBV5-8|TRBJ2-1|TRBD1|.
CASSLGDRIHNEQFF
TGTGCCAGCAGCTTGGGGGACAGAATACACAATGAGCAGTTCTTC
>TRBV5-6|TRBJ2-7|.|.
CASSTTVRYLEQYF
TGTGCCAGCAGCACGACAGTTCGGTATCTCGAGCAGTACTTC
>TRBV7-9|TRBJ1-5|.|.
CASSLAQTDGQPQHF
TGTGCCAGCAGCTTAGCGCAGACAGATGGTCAGCCCCAGCATTTT
>TRBV6-5|TRBJ1-2|TRBD1|.
CASSFDRAAGGYTF
TGTGCCAGCAGTTTTGACAGGGCCGCCGGTGGCTACACCTTC
>TRBV6-4|TRBJ2-1|.|.
CASSDSYTYNEQFF
TGTGCCAGCAGTGACTCTTATACCTACAATGAGCAGTTCTTC
>TRBV29-1|TRBJ2-5|TRBD2|.
CSGRQETQYF
TGCTCCGGGAGGCAAGAGACCCAGTACTTC
>TRBV10-3|TRBJ1-1|TRBD1|.
CAISPGQALNTEAFF
TGTGCCATCAGCCCGGGACAGGCCTTGAACACTGAAGCTTTCTTT
>TRBV7-2|TRBJ2-3|TRBD2|once
CASSPRLAGASTDTQYF
TGTGCCAGCAGCCCTCGACTAGCGGGGGCGAGCACAGATACGCAGTATTTT
>TRBV23-1|TRBJ1-5|.|.
CASSYSTSGRNIACPNQPQHF
TGCGCCAGCAGTTATTCGACCTCGGGCAGAAATATAGCGTGCCCCAATCAGCCCCAGCATTTT
>TRBV6-1|TRBJ1-6|TRBD1|.
CASSDNRDRVPLHF
TGTGCCAGCAGTGATAACCGGGACAGAGTACCCCTCCACTTT
>TRBV5-4|TRBJ2-1|TRBD2|.
CASSSRDYYNEQFF
TGTGCCAGCAGCTCCCGGGACTACTACAATGAGCAGTTCTTC
>TRBV2|TRBJ1-2|TRBD1|.
CASRSGQGGNYGYTF
TGTGCCAGCAGGAGCGGACAGGGCGGGAACTATGGCTACACCTTC
>TRBV11-3|TRBJ2-5|.|.
CASSPRNGSETQYF
TGTGCCAGCAGCCCGAGGAACGGGAGTGAGACCCAGTACTTC
>TRBV21-1|TRBJ1-5|.|.
CASSKGARGVLRGEVSDQPQHF
TGTGCCAGCAGCAAAGGGGCGCGAGGGGTACTCAGGGGAGAGGTTTCGGATCAGCCCCAGCATTTT
>TRBV6-4|TRBJ2-7|.|.
CASSSEGGYEQYF
TGTGCCAGCAGTTCCGAAGGGGGCTACGAGCAGTACTTC
>TRBV11-3|TRBJ2-7|TRBD2|.
CASSLESSGSHVIYEQYF
TGTGCCAGCAGCTTAGAGTCTAGCGGGAGCCATGTTATCTACGAGCAGTACTTC
>TRBV9|TRBJ2-7|TRBD1|.
CASSAGQSFYEQYF
TGTGCCAGCAGCGCGGGACAGAGTTTCTACGAGCAGTACTTC
>TRBV19|TRBJ1-6|.|.
CASSPMRGNSPLHF
TGTGCCAGTAGTCCCATGAGGGGGAATTCACCCCTCCACTTT
>TRBV5-1|TRBJ2-7|TRBD1|few
CASSIWDRGREQYF
TGCGCCAGCAGTATCTGGGACAGGGGGCGAGAGCAGTACTTC
>TRBV19|TRBJ1-1|.|.
CASSQPDLRRAFF
TGTGCCAGTAGTCAACCCGATTTGCGCCGCGCTTTCTTT
>TRBV9|TRBJ1-2|TRBD1|.
CASSASRDSYNYGYTF
TGTGCCAGCAGCGCATCAAGGGACAGTTACAACTATGGCTACACCTTC
>TRBV5-4|TRBJ2-2|TRBD1|.
CASSATGTGPQRTGELFF
TGTGCCAGCAGCGCGACCGGGACAGGGCCCCAGAGGACCGGGGAGCTGTTTTTT
>TRBV9|TRBJ2-5|.|.
CASSASGGQETQYF
TGTGCCAGCAGCGCATCCGGGGGCCAAGAGACCCAGTACTTC
>TRBV6-5|TRBJ2-7|TRBD1|many
CASSYTRQGAQHEQYF
TGTGCCAGCAGTTACACCAGACAGGGGGCGCAACACGAGCAGTACTTC
>TRBV6-5|TRBJ1-1|.|.
CASSYYGENTEAFF
TGTGCCAGCAGTTACTACGGGGAGAACACTGAAGCTTTCTTT
>TRBV5-4|TRBJ1-2|TRBD1|.
CASSLTGQPYGYTF
TGTGCCAGCAGCCTCACGGGACAGCCCTATGGCTACACCTTC
>TRBV11-3|TRBJ2-6|.|.
CASSTHRGGPSGANVLTF
TGTGCCAGCAGCACTCATAGGGGGGGCCCCTCTGGGGCCAACGTCCTGACTTTC
>TRBV25-1|TRBJ1-3|TRBD1|.
CASGTGWENTIYF
TGTGCCAGCGGGACAGGATGGGAAAACACCATATATTTT